One sample yielded the 19 T cell receptor beta chains listed below, sequenced in a study of T cells in Graves' hyperthyroidism and ophthalmopathy. Amplification of TCR beta CDR3 regions was performed using RNA transcripts as template. An initial round of RT-PCR targeting the TCR CDR3 relied on the HTBI primer set. TCRdb re-analysed the multiplex PCR reads in MiXCR, keeping a single row per CDR3 protein. The sample consists of about 840,000 distinct CDR3 sequences, about 38% of them appearing once. Sequencing was performed on blood. Receptor source: a young man with Graves' hyperthyroidism.

The chain carries TRBV6-5 and TRBJ2-7, with TRBD1 matching over 7 bases. Trimming at V came to 6 bases and at J to 6 bases, leaving 5 bases not matched to a gene. The CDR3 loop spans 12 amino acids. CDR1 is MNHEY, CDR2 SVGAGI, per germline. This CDR3 reads CASSSYRGEQYF. The CDR3 region has the DNA TGTGCCAGCAGCTCCTACAGGGGCGAGCAGTACTTC.

This clonotype was observed a few times. CDR3 protein: CASGTDGYTEAFF. The DNA for the CDR3 is TGTGCTAGTGGGACTGACGGATACACTGAAGCTTTCTTT. V usage is TRBV12-5 and J usage is TRBJ1-1; D gene unclear. From germline, CDR1 is LGHNT and CDR2 FRNRAP. The CDR3 is 13 amino acids. Trimming took 6 bases from V and 3 from J, leaving 11 bases between them.

This clonotype was detected only a few times. The chain combines TRBV5-4 with TRBJ1-1, with D perhaps TRBD1 (6 bases). This CDR3 comprises 15 residues. Germline-derived CDR1 and CDR2 are SGHNT and YYREEE (reference sequence). The V gene lost 4 bases and the J gene lost 5 bases, with 18 bases spanning the gap. This CDR3 reads CASSMIQGRGTEAFF. CDR3 DNA: TGTGCCAGCAGCATGATACAGGGCCGGGGTACTGAAGCTTTCTTT.

V is TRBV9 and J is TRBJ2-2; 9 bases map to TRBD1. The CDR3 runs to 16 residues. The V gene end was trimmed by 0 bases and the J gene end by 3 bases; junction bases not matched to a gene: 3. CDR1 is SGDLS, CDR2 YYNGEE, per germline. The CDR3 is CASSVEGTGYTGELFF. DNA of the CDR3: TGTGCCAGCAGCGTAGAGGGGACAGGGTACACCGGGGAGCTGTTTTTT. Full variable domain (outside the CDR3, taken from reference TRBV9 and TRBJ2-2): DSGVTQTPKHLITATGQRVTLRCSPRSGDLSVYWYQQSLDQGLQFLIQYYNGEERAKGNILERFSAQQFPDLHSELNLSSLELGDSALYFCASSVEGTGYTGELFFGEGSRLTVL.

V gene TRBV20-1 combines with J gene TRBJ2-7; a possible D gene is TRBD1 (6 bases). Trimming removed 3 bases from V and 2 bases from J, with 17 bases in between. CDR1 DFQATT and CDR2 SNEGSKA come from the germline V gene (reference sequence). This CDR3 region has 15 residues. The CDR3 reads CSARPAGARTYEQYF. In DNA, the CDR3 is TGCAGTGCTAGGCCCGCAGGGGCGCGGACCTACGAGCAGTACTTC.

The sample holds a few counts of this clonotype. This chain connects TRBV7-2 to TRBJ1-4; 9 nucleotides align to TRBD1. V was clipped by 4 bases and J by 2 bases; unmatched bases: 5. Germline-derived CDR1 and CDR2 are SGHTA and FQGNSA. CDR3 length: 16 amino acids. The CDR3 DNA follows: TGTGCCAGCAGCTGGGACAGGGCGAGGACTAATGAAAAACTGTTTTTT. It is translated as CASSWDRARTNEKLFF.

This chain connects TRBV9 to TRBJ1-4; 7 bases agree with TRBD1. V gave up 4 bases and J gave up 6 bases; unmatched junction bases: 6. CDR1 is SGDLS, CDR2 YYNGEE, per germline. The CDR3 totals 14 residues. In DNA form, the CDR3 reads TGTGCCAGCAGCCTCGGACAGGAATATGAAAAACTGTTTTTT. It codes for CASSLGQEYEKLFF.

The V and J genes are TRBV12-3 or TRBV12-4 and TRBJ2-5, with TRBD2 identical over 9 bases. There are 16 residues in the CDR3. The junction had 9 bases not matched to a gene; V was cut back by 6 bases and J by 1 base. CDR3 nucleotides: TGTGCCAGCAGAGACTTAGGGCGGGGGGGCCAAGAGACCCAGTACTTC. It encodes CASRDLGRGGQETQYF.

The V call is TRBV5-4, the J call TRBJ1-1; 9 positions match TRBD1. The CDR3 sequence is 13 residues long. The germline V gene encodes CDR1 SGHNT and CDR2 YYREEE (reference sequence). The ends lost 5 bases at V and 5 bases at J; junction bases unmatched: 4. CDR3 amino acids: CASRVGTGTEAFF. CDR3 sequence (DNA): TGTGCCAGCAGGGTCGGGACAGGGACTGAAGCTTTCTTT.

This chain joins TRBV6-5 and TRBJ1-6; 8 nucleotides line up with TRBD1. CDR3 size: 14 residues. Germline V CDR1 and CDR2: MNHEY, SVGAGI. V trimming: 6 bases; J trimming: 14 bases; junction bases outside the gene matches: 12. The CDR3 region has the DNA TGTGCCAGCAGCCATCAGGGACAGGAGATTGCCCTCCACTTT. This encodes CASSHQGQEIALHF.

This clonotype has a handful of counts. The CDR3 here is CSVGTPTYENEKLFF. In DNA, the CDR3 is TGCAGCGTTGGAACACCTACATACGAAAATGAAAAACTGTTTTTT. This sequence joins TRBV29-1 and TRBJ1-4; D not resolved. There are 15 residues in the CDR3. V gave up 4 bases and J gave up 5 bases, with 17 bases separating them. Germline CDR1 is SQVTM and CDR2 is ANQGSEA.

This rearrangement joins TRBV7-9 to TRBJ2-7; TRBD1 is a possible D gene (5 bases). Trimming pared 5 bases from V and 5 bases from J, leaving 22 bases between. Germline assignment: CDR1 SEHNR and CDR2 FQNEAQ (reference sequence). This CDR3 is built from 16 residues. In DNA, the CDR3 is TGTGCCAGCAGCCAAGGCGGCAGGGCTGCCGTTGACGAGCAGTACTTC. This encodes CASSQGGRAAVDEQYF.

This clonotype was recorded at least ten times. This chain links TRBV10-3 with TRBJ2-5; 7 positions agree with TRBD1. The CDR3 totals 14 residues. J lost 4 bases, V lost 5 bases, and 7 bases had no gene match. CDR1 and CDR2 from the germline V gene are ENHRY and SYGVKD. CDR3 sequence reads: CAISSQGLGETQYF. The DNA of the CDR3 is TGTGCCATCAGTTCACAGGGGTTGGGAGAGACCCAGTACTTC.

The rearrangement links TRBV7-4 to TRBJ2-2; D is ambiguous. The CDR3 consists of 15 residues. Per germline, CDR1 SGHVT and CDR2 SQSDAQ. V was shortened by 3 bases and J by 0 bases, with 8 bases between the two germline ends. The CDR3 sequence is CASSFIPSNTGELFF. Here the CDR3 DNA reads TGTGCCAGCAGCTTTATCCCCTCGAACACCGGGGAGCTGTTTTTT.

The chain employs TRBV29-1 and TRBJ1-3, with a weak D call TRBD1 (5 bases). V was clipped by 4 bases and J by 0 bases, with 19 bases between them. Germline CDR1 reads SQVTM; CDR2 reads ANQGSEA. The CDR3 sequence is 17 residues long. In nucleotides, the CDR3 is TGCAGCGTTGCCCGGGACTTCGGGACGAACTCTGGAAACACCATATATTTT. Translated: CSVARDFGTNSGNTIYF. Supplemented by reference TRBV29-1 and TRBJ1-3, the full variable domain reads SAVISQKPSRDICQRGTSLTIQCQVDSQVTMMFWYRQQPGQSLTLIATANQGSEATYESGFVIDKFPISRPNLTFSTLTVSNMSPEDSSIYLCSVARDFGTNSGNTIYFGEGSWLTVV.

J is TRBJ1-4 and V is TRBV12-3 or TRBV12-4; TRBD1 agrees at 8 bases. V gave up 5 bases and J gave up 5 bases; unmatched junction bases: 4. The CDR3 totals 14 residues. The CDR3 sequence is CASSGQGGNEKLFF. Written as DNA, the CDR3 is TGTGCCAGCAGTGGACAGGGAGGGAATGAAAAACTGTTTTTT.

The chain joins TRBV7-9 to TRBJ1-2; tentatively, D is TRBD1 (5 bases). Germline V gene data show CDR1 as SEHNR and CDR2 as FQNEAQ (reference sequence). The CDR3 is 15 residues long. Trimming took off 6 bases at V and 5 bases at J, with 19 bases between the two ends. CDR3 DNA sequence: TGTGCCAGCAGATTATCCGGGACTGATATATATGGCTACACCTTC. This encodes CASRLSGTDIYGYTF. Based on the CDR3 plus reference TRBV7-9 and TRBJ1-2, the full variable domain is DTGVSQNPRHKITKRGQNVTFRCDPISEHNRLYWYRQTLGQGPEFLTYFQNEAQLEKSRLLSDRFSAERPKGSFSTLEIQRTEQGDSAMYLCASRLSGTDIYGYTFGSGTRLTVV.

The V and J genes are TRBV9 and TRBJ2-7, with D unclear. Germline V gives CDR1 SGDLS, CDR2 YYNGEE. The CDR3 is made up of 13 amino acids. Trimming removed 3 bases at V and 6 bases at J, with 13 bases between. The CDR3 here is CASSELPSGEQYF. The CDR3 DNA sequence: TGTGCCAGCAGCGAACTCCCCTCGGGCGAGCAGTACTTC.

Notes on this clonotype: It is likely a read error, because the conserved phenylalanine at the end of the CDR3 is missing. V is TRBV5-1 and J is TRBJ2-5; D assignment may be TRBD1 or TRBD2 (5 bases each). Germline CDR1 SGHRS, CDR2 YFSETQ. The CDR3 is 11 residues long. The CDR3 loop reads CASSSQGPQYY. DNA for the CDR3: TGTGCCAGCAGCTCTCAGGGACCACAGTACTAC.